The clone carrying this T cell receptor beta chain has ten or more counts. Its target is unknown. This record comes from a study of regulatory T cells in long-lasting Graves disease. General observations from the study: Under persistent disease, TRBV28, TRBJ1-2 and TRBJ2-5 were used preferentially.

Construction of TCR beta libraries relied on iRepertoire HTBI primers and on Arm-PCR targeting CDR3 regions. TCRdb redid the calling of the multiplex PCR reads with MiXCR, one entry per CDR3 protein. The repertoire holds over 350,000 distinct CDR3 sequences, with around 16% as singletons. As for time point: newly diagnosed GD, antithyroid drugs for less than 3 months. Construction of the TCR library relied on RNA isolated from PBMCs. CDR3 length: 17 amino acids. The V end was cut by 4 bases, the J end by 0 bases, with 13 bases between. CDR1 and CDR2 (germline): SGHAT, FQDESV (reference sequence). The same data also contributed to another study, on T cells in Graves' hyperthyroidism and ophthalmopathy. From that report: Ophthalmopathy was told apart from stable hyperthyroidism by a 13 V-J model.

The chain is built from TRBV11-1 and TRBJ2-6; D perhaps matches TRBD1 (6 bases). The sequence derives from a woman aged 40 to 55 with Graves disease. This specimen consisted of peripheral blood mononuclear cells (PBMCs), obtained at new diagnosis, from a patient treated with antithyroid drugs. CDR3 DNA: TGTGCCAGCAGCTCCTTAAGGACAGACTCTGGGGCCAACGTCCTGACTTTC. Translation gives CASSSLRTDSGANVLTF.